This TCR beta chain was observed in a study of cytomegalovirus exposure and HLA in healthy donors (dated by TCRdb to 2016 to 2017). Describing the broader study: According to an earlier analysis of around 600 of the donors, about 179 million T cells yielded over 100 million unique TCR beta sequences and 276 Gb of sequence data. The later analysis used no new phenotypic data to find candidate immune exposures, relying instead on TCR beta sequences and their occurrence across donors. Across some 400 genotyped donors of the cohort, an average of about 220,000 unique TCR beta nucleotide sequences per donor were sequenced, and roughly a sixth of those sequences were non-productive. An earlier analysis of 587 of the donors used high-throughput TCR beta sequencing to judge whether each TCR beta V gene segment behaved as functional or pseudogenic. Class I and class II HLA loci were covered by the typing at four-digit resolution. Typing coverage varied by locus: 629-630 donors for A, B, C, DRB1 and DQB1; approximately 520 for DQA1; 606 for DPA1; under 490 for DPB1. An early release that covered about 640 HLA-typed donors contained approximately 320 gigabases of sequencing data and about 84 million unique TCR sequences. Donor age, sex, ethnicity and CMV serostatus were compiled alongside the repertoire data. The genetic ancestry cluster associated with self-reported Caucasian donors included over 80% of the roughly 360 genotyped donors. In a later genetic analysis, genome-wide SNP genotypes for about 55% of the roughly 700 donors were used, and that subset was treated as a discovery cohort. To predict cytomegalovirus infection status, the study brought together high-throughput TCR immunosequencing, statistical association of individual TCRs with disease status, and machine learning. The T cell repertoires of 666 subjects were profiled by immunosequencing and related to cytomegalovirus serostatus. In addition to the first cohort of 666 subjects, a separate validation cohort of 130 or so different subjects was used. The study aimed to test whether signatures of past pathogen exposure could be identified by cataloging public T cell receptors. A later analysis re-analyzed previously published TCR beta repertoires from approximately 670 donors and added high-resolution HLA genotyping to study TCR occurrence patterns. Every repertoire in the discovery cohort had been generated on one and the same sequencing platform. Because of strong linkage in the cohort, five DR-DQ haplotypes were treated as single units for association and clustering. What the authors observed across the whole study: In an earlier analysis of fewer than 750 of the donors, most TCR beta V segments were observed in productive rearrangements about 87% or about 30% of the time, broadly matching IMGT annotations. Strong co-occurrence of HLA alleles, especially DR and DQ, made assigning TCR associations to individual alleles difficult. The sequencing pipeline was judged likely to have produced a cluster of highly shared sequence variants as a technical artifact. In both the original and validation cohorts, the classifier was reported to diagnose cytomegalovirus status with high specificity and sensitivity. Correlated functional status among segregating V segments might be attributable to linkage disequilibrium, but an unknown experimental factor could not be ruled out. A later analysis associated some 17,000 TCR beta sequences with specific HLA alleles at a false discovery rate of 0.05. The cohort was sequenced for TCR beta chains only, and without alpha or paired-chain data the features that could be detected were limited. Most CMV-associated TCR beta chains appeared to be HLA-restricted in a later analysis, and the HLA associations seemed to be driven largely by CMV exposure. Some IMGT-functional V segments, including TRBV6-2 and TRBV6-3, could not be distinguished by the 87-base-pair reads and were therefore excluded. Because HLA typing was missing for some donors at each locus, association tests included only the typed subset. V-gene and J-gene trimming of TCR beta chains was associated with a missense DCLRE1C variant in a later genetic analysis, and the association was replicated in an independent cohort. The earlier analysis of about 600 of the donors excluded 15 to 20 rarely observed V segments, including chromosome 9 orphons, because counts were too low. The study gave a list of under 200 TCR beta chains associated with cytomegalovirus. A few of the identified cytomegalovirus-associated TCR beta chains were confirmed in vitro to be specific for cytomegalovirus antigens. In a later genetic analysis, fewer N-insertions in productive TCRs were reported among donors in an Asian-associated ancestry cluster than the approximately 710-donor mean. A later analysis reported that several top co-occurrence clusters appeared linked to parvovirus B19, influenza, CMV and Epstein-Barr virus. The only immune exposure information available for the cohort was CMV serostatus. A further reported finding was that TCR beta sequences accurately predicted the HLA-A and HLA-B alleles for most subjects in the first cohort. The presence/absence analyses assumed that sequencing depth was roughly uniform across donors, and that assumption may not be true. A later analysis found that HLA-associated TCR beta chains were more clonally expanded and had lower generation probabilities than equally common non-associated chains. According to a later analysis, TCR association rates differed among HLA loci, with DRB1 alleles showing the most associated TCRs and HLA-C alleles showing the fewest. While some public TCRs were present in many individuals, most TCR sequences turned up only very rarely across donors. The authors suggested that the approach could potentially be extended to other disease states and immunological phenotypes.

The library was produced with the immunoSEQ multiplex PCR assay. For the multiplex PCR, a mixture combining 60 forward primers for TCR Vbeta segments and 13 reverse primers for TCR Jbeta segments was used. Amplification of the CDR3 region of rearranged TCR beta genes was performed with a multiplex PCR assay on genomic DNA. The Illumina HiSeq System was used to sequence the amplified TCR beta libraries as 87-base-pair reads. The original pipeline was this. A later analysis tallied some 79 million unique TCR beta chains across the 660 or so repertoires, and some 10 million of those chains were shared by two or more donors. To remove PCR and sequencing errors, raw reads were error-corrected and collapsed into unique sequences using a nearest-neighbor algorithm that merged closely related sequences. V, D and J gene segments were assigned by aligning CDR3 sequences to IMGT reference sequences. Each retained sequence needed at least a six-nucleotide match to both a V gene segment and a J gene segment. Rearrangements were classified as productive when the CDR3 lacked stop codons and remained in frame with V and J, and all other rearrangements were classified as non-productive. CDR3 was defined according to IMGT convention as the region running from the second conserved V-encoded cysteine to the conserved J-encoded phenylalanine. In an earlier analysis of more than 550 of the donors, sequences lacking an unambiguous match to a single V gene segment were excluded. An earlier analysis of 587 of the donors classified V segments as functional when productive rearrangements were above 56.7% and as segregating when the standard deviation between donors was above 5%. A statistical classification framework was built to diagnose cytomegalovirus status from the catalog of TCR beta chain sequences. V and J gene assignment, in a later analysis, came from comparing TCR nucleotide sequences with IMGT/GENE-DB human TR gene sequences. Using the TCRdist pipeline, a later analysis assigned CDR3 sequences along with most-parsimonious VDJ recombination scenarios. A later analysis defined each TCR beta chain by its CDR3 amino acid sequence plus V-gene family, and excluded reads lacking a unique V-gene family. As a way to deal with suspected cross-contamination and a sequencing artifact, a later analysis dropped roughly 600 nucleotide sequences that were highly shared and had low generation probability. In a later analysis, a clonal expansion index was calculated for each public chain from normalized within-repertoire ranks of inferred template counts. In a later analysis, generation probabilities were computed with a VDJ recombination model fitted to out-of-frame rearrangements, and the resulting probabilities were checked against IGoR. In a later analysis, hypergeometric tests were used to score TCR-TCR, TCR-HLA and TCR-CMV co-occurrence, with a repertoire-size bias correction applied to TCR pairs. A later analysis estimated false discovery rates by permuting HLA or CMV assignments 20 times. In a later analysis, co-occurring TCRs were grouped using DBSCAN, with TCRdist sequence similarity added in when clustering inside HLA-allele-positive subsets. Co-occurrence clustering excluded repertoires with fewer than 30,000 or more than 120,000 public chains, plus five with anomalous nucleotide sharing. As stored in TCRdb, this immuneACCESS dataset retains in-frame rearrangements with V and J assigned. A fraction of the clones does not appear; measured against another copy, unresolved V genes explain less than half of the discrepancy, and the remainder lacks a known reason. That table gives V, J and clone size, and the DNA gave D and trimming. In this sample the table shows 190,000 or so clones, about four fifths of which occur a single time. The ten largest make up roughly 10% of the sample.

CDR1 and CDR2 (SGHNT, YYREEE) derive from the germline V gene (reference sequence). Inclusive of the bounding cysteine and phenylalanine, the CDR3 is 15 residues long. Left in the record is the CDR3 DNA by itself, 45 bases read in frame from the first base. Trimmed from V: 4 bases; trimmed from J: 2 bases; junction bases lacking a gene match: 5. In regard to this clone: Its antigen is still unknown. Base-call qualities are not available, and no considerably larger clone is one nucleotide away.

The cohort consisted of 666 healthy bone marrow donors. At the time of sampling, all cohort members were nominally healthy, though unrecorded immune exposures were likely present. The donor was CMV seropositive and belonged to the group of about 290 seropositive cohort members. Every donor gave a peripheral blood sample, and the peripheral blood mononuclear cells from that sample were used for TCR beta sequencing. The Qiagen DNeasy Blood Extraction Kit was used to extract genomic DNA from the blood cell samples. This chain is built from TRBV5-4 and TRBJ2-3, with 9 bases aligning to TRBD2. This TCR was sampled from a woman in her fifties or sixties in good health and CMV-seropositive. The sample consisted of PBMCs. DNA sequence: TGTGCCAGCAGCCTTAGCGGGGGAAACACAGATACGCAGTATTTT. Its amino acids are CASSLSGGNTDTQYF.